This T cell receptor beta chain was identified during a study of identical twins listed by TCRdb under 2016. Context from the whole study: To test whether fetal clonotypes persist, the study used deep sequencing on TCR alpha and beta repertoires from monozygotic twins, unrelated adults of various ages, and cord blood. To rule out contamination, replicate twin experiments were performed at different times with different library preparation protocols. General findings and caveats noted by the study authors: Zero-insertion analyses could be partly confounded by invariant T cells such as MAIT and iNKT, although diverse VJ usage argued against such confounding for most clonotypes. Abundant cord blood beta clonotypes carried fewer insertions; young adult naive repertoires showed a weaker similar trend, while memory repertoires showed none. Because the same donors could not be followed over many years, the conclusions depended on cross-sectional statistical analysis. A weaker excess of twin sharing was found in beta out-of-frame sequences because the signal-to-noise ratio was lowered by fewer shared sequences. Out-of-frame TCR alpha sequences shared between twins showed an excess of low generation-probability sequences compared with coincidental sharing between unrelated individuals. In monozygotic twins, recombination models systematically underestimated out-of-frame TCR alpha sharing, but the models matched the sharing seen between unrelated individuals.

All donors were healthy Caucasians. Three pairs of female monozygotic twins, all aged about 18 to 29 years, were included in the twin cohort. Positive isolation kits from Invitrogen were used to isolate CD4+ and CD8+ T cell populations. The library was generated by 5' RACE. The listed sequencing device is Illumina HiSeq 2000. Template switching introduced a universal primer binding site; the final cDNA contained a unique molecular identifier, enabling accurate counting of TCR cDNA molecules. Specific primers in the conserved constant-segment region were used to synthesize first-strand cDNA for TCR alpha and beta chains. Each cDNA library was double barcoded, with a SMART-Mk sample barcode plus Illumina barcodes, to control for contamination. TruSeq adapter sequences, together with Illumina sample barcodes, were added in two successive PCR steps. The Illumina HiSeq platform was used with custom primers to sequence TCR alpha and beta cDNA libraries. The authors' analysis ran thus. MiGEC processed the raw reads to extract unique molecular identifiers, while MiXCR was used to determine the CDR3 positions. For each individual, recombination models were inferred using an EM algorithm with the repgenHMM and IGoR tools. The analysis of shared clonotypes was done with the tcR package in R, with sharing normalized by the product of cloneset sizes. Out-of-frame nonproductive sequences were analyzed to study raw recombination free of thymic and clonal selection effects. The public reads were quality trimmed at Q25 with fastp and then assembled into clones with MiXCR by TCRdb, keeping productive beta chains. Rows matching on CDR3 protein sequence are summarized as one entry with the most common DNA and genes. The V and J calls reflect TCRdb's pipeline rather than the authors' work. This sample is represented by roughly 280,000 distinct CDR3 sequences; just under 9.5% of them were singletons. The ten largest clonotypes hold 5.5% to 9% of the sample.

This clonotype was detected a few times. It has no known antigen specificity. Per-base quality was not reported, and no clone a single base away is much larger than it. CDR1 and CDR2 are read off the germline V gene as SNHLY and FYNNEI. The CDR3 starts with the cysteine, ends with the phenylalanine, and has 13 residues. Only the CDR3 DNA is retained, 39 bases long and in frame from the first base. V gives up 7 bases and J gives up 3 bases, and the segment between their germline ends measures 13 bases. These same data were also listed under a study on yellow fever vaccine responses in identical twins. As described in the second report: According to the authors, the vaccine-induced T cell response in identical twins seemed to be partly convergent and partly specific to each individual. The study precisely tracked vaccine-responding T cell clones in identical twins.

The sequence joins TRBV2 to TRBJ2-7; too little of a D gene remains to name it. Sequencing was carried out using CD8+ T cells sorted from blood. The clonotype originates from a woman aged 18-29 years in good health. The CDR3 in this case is CASTYPDRYEQYF. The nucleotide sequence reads TGTGCCAGCACCTACCCGGACCGCTACGAGCAGTACTTC.